This is a list of T cell receptor beta chains from one sample in a study of persistence of HIV-infected CD4 T cells. The method was immunoSEQ multiplex PCR; TCRdb's version includes in-frame clones alone and lacks a portion of them. The sample holds 7,500 to 9,500 clones; less than 85% are singletons and the top ten take 1.5% to 2.5%. Their specific antigens are unknown. The sequencing used CD4+ T cells sorted from PBMCs after roughly 20-hour stimulation, collected from a patient who received antiretroviral therapy. The receptors shown here come from an adult woman with HIV who was CMV-seropositive. The CDR3 runs from the conserved cysteine through the conserved F or W. Fields, in order: V gene, clone size, J gene, CDR3 length, D gene, CDR3 protein, CDR3 DNA. D genes are given only for firm matches. Only some rows state a clone size, as once, few, many or a class for expanded clones.

v_call: TRBV3-1/TRBV3-2
clone_size: -
j_call: TRBJ2-5
cdr3_length: 16
d_call: -
cdr3_aa: CASSRAQGRARETQYF
cdr3_nt: TGTGCCAGCAGCCGGGCCCAGGGGAGGGCCCGGGAGACCCAGTACTTC

v_call: TRBV7-9
clone_size: -
j_call: TRBJ1-4
cdr3_length: 16
d_call: -
cdr3_aa: CASSSNPSATNEKLFF
cdr3_nt: TGTGCCAGCAGCTCGAACCCTTCGGCAACTAATGAAAAACTGTTTTTT

v_call: TRBV9
clone_size: -
j_call: TRBJ1-2
cdr3_length: 16
d_call: TRBD1
cdr3_aa: CASSSPGQVPSSGYTF
cdr3_nt: TGTGCCAGCAGTTCACCGGGACAGGTCCCCTCAAGTGGCTACACCTTC

v_call: TRBV5-1
clone_size: -
j_call: TRBJ2-2
cdr3_length: 16
d_call: -
cdr3_aa: CASSSVPGQGKGELFF
cdr3_nt: TGCGCCAGCAGCTCGGTACCGGGGCAGGGGAAAGGGGAGCTGTTTTTT

v_call: TRBV19
clone_size: -
j_call: TRBJ2-1
cdr3_length: 12
d_call: -
cdr3_aa: CASSTTGNEQFF
cdr3_nt: TGTGCCAGTAGTACAACAGGCAATGAGCAGTTCTTC

v_call: TRBV7-2
clone_size: -
j_call: TRBJ2-6
cdr3_length: 16
d_call: -
cdr3_aa: CASSLGPGSGANVLTF
cdr3_nt: TGTGCCAGCAGCTTAGGTCCAGGTTCTGGGGCCAACGTCCTGACTTTC

v_call: TRBV6-1
clone_size: -
j_call: TRBJ2-7
cdr3_length: 14
d_call: -
cdr3_aa: CASSPTGTSGEQYF
cdr3_nt: TGTGCCAGCAGTCCAACCGGGACCTCTGGGGAGCAGTACTTC

v_call: TRBV6-1
clone_size: once
j_call: TRBJ2-6
cdr3_length: 17
d_call: -
cdr3_aa: CASSEGALGSGANVLTF
cdr3_nt: TGTGCCAGCAGTGAAGGCGCCCTAGGGTCTGGGGCCAACGTCCTGACTTTC

v_call: TRBV7-3
clone_size: -
j_call: TRBJ2-1
cdr3_length: 15
d_call: -
cdr3_aa: CASSQSYAGRNEQFF
cdr3_nt: TGTGCCAGCAGCCAGTCGTACGCGGGTCGGAATGAGCAGTTCTTC

v_call: TRBV5-1
clone_size: -
j_call: TRBJ1-3
cdr3_length: 16
d_call: -
cdr3_aa: CASSLASGAAGNTIYF
cdr3_nt: TGCGCCAGCAGCTTGGCATCAGGGGCAGCTGGAAACACCATATATTTT

v_call: TRBV18
clone_size: -
j_call: TRBJ1-5
cdr3_length: 18
d_call: TRBD1
cdr3_aa: CASSPTGGTGYSNQPQHF
cdr3_nt: TGTGCCAGCTCACCAACCGGCGGGACAGGGTATAGCAATCAGCCCCAGCATTTT

v_call: TRBV7-9
clone_size: few
j_call: TRBJ2-1
cdr3_length: 18
d_call: TRBD2
cdr3_aa: CASSLDGGYVTVYNEQFF
cdr3_nt: TGTGCCAGCAGCTTAGACGGGGGGTACGTAACAGTCTACAATGAGCAGTTCTTC

v_call: TRBV15
clone_size: -
j_call: TRBJ2-7
cdr3_length: 14
d_call: TRBD1
cdr3_aa: CATSARQGNYEQYF
cdr3_nt: TGTGCCACCAGCGCCCGACAGGGTAACTACGAGCAGTACTTC

v_call: TRBV25-1
clone_size: -
j_call: TRBJ2-7
cdr3_length: 15
d_call: TRBD1
cdr3_aa: CASSGGTGKAYEQYF
cdr3_nt: TGTGCCAGCAGTGGTGGGACAGGGAAGGCCTACGAGCAGTACTTC

v_call: TRBV18
clone_size: -
j_call: TRBJ1-5
cdr3_length: 14
d_call: TRBD1
cdr3_aa: CASSGTGGDQPQHF
cdr3_nt: TGTGCCAGCTCTGGGACAGGGGGCGATCAGCCCCAGCATTTT

v_call: TRBV20-1
clone_size: -
j_call: TRBJ2-5
cdr3_length: 11
d_call: TRBD2
cdr3_aa: CSARGGETQYF
cdr3_nt: TGCAGTGCGCGGGGGGGGGAGACCCAGTACTTC

v_call: TRBV7-2
clone_size: -
j_call: TRBJ1-6
cdr3_length: 18
d_call: TRBD1
cdr3_aa: CASSSLNRGGSYNSPLHF
cdr3_nt: TGTGCCAGCAGCTCTCTTAACAGGGGAGGGAGCTATAATTCACCCCTCCACTTT

v_call: TRBV9
clone_size: -
j_call: TRBJ1-2
cdr3_length: 14
d_call: -
cdr3_aa: CASSVDAGFYGYTF
cdr3_nt: TGTGCCAGCAGCGTAGACGCAGGATTCTATGGCTACACCTTC

v_call: TRBV18
clone_size: -
j_call: TRBJ1-5
cdr3_length: 14
d_call: TRBD1
cdr3_aa: CASSLGQGIQPQHF
cdr3_nt: TGTGCCAGCTCCCTGGGACAGGGGATTCAGCCCCAGCATTTT

v_call: TRBV3-1/TRBV3-2
clone_size: -
j_call: TRBJ2-4
cdr3_length: 16
d_call: -
cdr3_aa: CASSQVGLLAKNIQYF
cdr3_nt: TGTGCCAGCAGCCAAGTAGGTTTGCTAGCCAAAAACATTCAGTACTTC

v_call: TRBV5-5
clone_size: -
j_call: TRBJ1-1
cdr3_length: 14
d_call: TRBD1
cdr3_aa: CASRQGGAGTEAFF
cdr3_nt: TGTGCCAGCAGACAAGGGGGCGCGGGCACTGAAGCTTTCTTT

v_call: TRBV7-9
clone_size: once
j_call: TRBJ2-5
cdr3_length: 14
d_call: -
cdr3_aa: CASSLTDSQETQYF
cdr3_nt: TGTGCCAGCAGCTTAACCGACAGCCAAGAGACCCAGTACTTC

v_call: TRBV7-8
clone_size: -
j_call: TRBJ2-7
cdr3_length: 13
d_call: -
cdr3_aa: CASRPSRLGEQYF
cdr3_nt: TGTGCCAGCAGACCATCTAGACTAGGCGAGCAGTACTTC

v_call: TRBV5-5
clone_size: few
j_call: TRBJ1-2
cdr3_length: 16
d_call: TRBD1
cdr3_aa: CASSHIPGQGFRGYTF
cdr3_nt: TGTGCCAGCAGCCATATTCCGGGACAGGGGTTTAGGGGCTACACCTTC

v_call: TRBV5-6
clone_size: -
j_call: TRBJ1-1
cdr3_length: 15
d_call: TRBD1
cdr3_aa: CASSRPGQGRSEAFF
cdr3_nt: TGTGCCAGCAGTCGACCGGGACAGGGTCGCTCGGAAGCTTTCTTT

v_call: TRBV7-8
clone_size: -
j_call: TRBJ1-5
cdr3_length: 17
d_call: TRBD1
cdr3_aa: CASSSGTGALVGQPQHF
cdr3_nt: TGTGCCAGCAGCAGCGGGACAGGGGCTCTGGTGGGGCAGCCCCAGCATTTT

v_call: TRBV4-1
clone_size: few
j_call: TRBJ2-5
cdr3_length: 16
d_call: -
cdr3_aa: CASSHQTGPYQETQYF
cdr3_nt: TGCGCCAGCAGCCACCAGACAGGACCCTACCAAGAGACCCAGTACTTC

v_call: TRBV7-9
clone_size: -
j_call: TRBJ2-1
cdr3_length: 15
d_call: TRBD2
cdr3_aa: CASSHQRGVYNEQFF
cdr3_nt: TGTGCCAGCAGCCACCAACGGGGGGTCTACAATGAGCAGTTCTTC

v_call: TRBV6-2/TRBV6-3
clone_size: few
j_call: TRBJ1-1
cdr3_length: 18
d_call: -
cdr3_aa: CASSYGARWYTRNTEAFF
cdr3_nt: TGTGCCAGCAGTTACGGGGCCAGGTGGTATACTCGGAACACTGAAGCTTTCTTT

v_call: TRBV29-1
clone_size: -
j_call: TRBJ1-5
cdr3_length: 13
d_call: TRBD1
cdr3_aa: CSVGDSGNQPQHF
cdr3_nt: TGCAGCGTCGGGGACAGTGGCAATCAGCCCCAGCATTTT

v_call: TRBV24-1
clone_size: -
j_call: TRBJ1-2
cdr3_length: 14
d_call: -
cdr3_aa: CATSDLRGARGYTF
cdr3_nt: TGTGCCACCAGTGATTTGCGGGGGGCGCGGGGCTACACCTTC

v_call: TRBV2
clone_size: -
j_call: TRBJ2-1
cdr3_length: 15
d_call: TRBD2
cdr3_aa: CASSEKREFRNEQFF
cdr3_nt: TGTGCCAGCAGTGAAAAGCGGGAGTTTAGAAATGAGCAGTTCTTC

v_call: TRBV5-1
clone_size: few
j_call: TRBJ1-2
cdr3_length: 19
d_call: -
cdr3_aa: CASSSHVGQTLMTNYGYTF
cdr3_nt: TGCGCCAGCAGCTCTCACGTCGGACAGACACTCATGACTAACTATGGCTACACCTTC

v_call: TRBV28
clone_size: -
j_call: TRBJ1-6
cdr3_length: 12
d_call: -
cdr3_aa: CASSLMVSPLHF
cdr3_nt: TGTGCCAGCAGTTTGATGGTGTCACCCCTCCACTTT

v_call: TRBV25-1
clone_size: once
j_call: TRBJ2-2
cdr3_length: 15
d_call: TRBD1
cdr3_aa: CASSGDRGRGGELFF
cdr3_nt: TGTGCCAGCAGTGGAGACAGGGGGCGAGGCGGGGAGCTGTTTTTT

v_call: TRBV6-2/TRBV6-3
clone_size: -
j_call: TRBJ2-2
cdr3_length: 17
d_call: -
cdr3_aa: CASTPPAGGRGTGELFF
cdr3_nt: TGTGCCAGCACCCCACCCGCCGGGGGACGGGGCACCGGGGAGCTGTTTTTT

v_call: TRBV24-1
clone_size: few
j_call: TRBJ1-5
cdr3_length: 13
d_call: -
cdr3_aa: CATSEDSNQPQHF
cdr3_nt: TGTGCCACCAGTGAAGACAGCAATCAGCCCCAGCATTTT

v_call: TRBV6-5
clone_size: -
j_call: TRBJ2-3
cdr3_length: 11
d_call: -
cdr3_aa: CASERGDTQYF
cdr3_nt: TGTGCCAGCGAAAGGGGAGATACGCAGTATTTT

v_call: TRBV19
clone_size: once
j_call: TRBJ1-4
cdr3_length: 14
d_call: -
cdr3_aa: CASSIGPSRPELFF
cdr3_nt: TGTGCCAGTAGTATAGGTCCGAGTCGGCCGGAACTGTTTTTT

v_call: TRBV19
clone_size: -
j_call: TRBJ1-1
cdr3_length: 14
d_call: TRBD1
cdr3_aa: CASKRQGQNTEAFF
cdr3_nt: TGTGCCAGTAAAAGACAGGGGCAGAACACTGAAGCTTTCTTT

v_call: TRBV20-1
clone_size: -
j_call: TRBJ1-2
cdr3_length: 11
d_call: TRBD1
cdr3_aa: CSARQDRAHTF
cdr3_nt: TGCAGTGCTAGACAAGACAGGGCTCACACCTTC

v_call: TRBV25-1
clone_size: once
j_call: TRBJ2-6
cdr3_length: 18
d_call: TRBD1
cdr3_aa: CASSEWDRGTAGANVLTF
cdr3_nt: TGTGCCAGCAGTGAATGGGACAGGGGGACAGCTGGGGCCAACGTCCTGACTTTC

v_call: TRBV28
clone_size: -
j_call: TRBJ1-2
cdr3_length: 13
d_call: -
cdr3_aa: CASSLGGHYGYTF
cdr3_nt: TGTGCCAGCTCCCTCGGGGGGCACTATGGCTACACCTTC

v_call: TRBV5-1
clone_size: -
j_call: TRBJ1-1
cdr3_length: 13
d_call: TRBD1
cdr3_aa: CASSLQGGPEAFF
cdr3_nt: TGCGCCAGCAGCCTACAGGGGGGTCCTGAAGCTTTCTTT

v_call: TRBV5-6
clone_size: -
j_call: TRBJ2-5
cdr3_length: 16
d_call: TRBD2
cdr3_aa: CASSLRGGRTQETQYF
cdr3_nt: TGTGCCAGCAGCTTGCGAGGCGGGAGGACGCAAGAGACCCAGTACTTC

v_call: TRBV18
clone_size: -
j_call: TRBJ2-1
cdr3_length: 15
d_call: -
cdr3_aa: CASSPVRQQNNEQFF
cdr3_nt: TGTGCCAGCTCACCAGTGAGGCAGCAAAACAATGAGCAGTTCTTC

v_call: TRBV24-1
clone_size: -
j_call: TRBJ1-2
cdr3_length: 12
d_call: -
cdr3_aa: CATSTALGGYTF
cdr3_nt: TGTGCCACCAGTACAGCGCTCGGCGGCTACACCTTC

v_call: TRBV24-1
clone_size: -
j_call: TRBJ2-2
cdr3_length: 15
d_call: -
cdr3_aa: CATSDLRTNTGELFF
cdr3_nt: TGTGCCACCAGTGATTTGAGGACGAACACCGGGGAGCTGTTTTTT

v_call: TRBV9
clone_size: -
j_call: TRBJ2-3
cdr3_length: 12
d_call: -
cdr3_aa: CASSKGTDTQYF
cdr3_nt: TGTGCCAGCTCGAAGGGCACAGATACGCAGTATTTT

v_call: TRBV7-2
clone_size: -
j_call: TRBJ2-2
cdr3_length: 15
d_call: -
cdr3_aa: CASSLGGVASGELFF
cdr3_nt: TGTGCCAGCAGCTTAGGGGGGGTTGCTTCCGGGGAGCTGTTTTTT

v_call: TRBV9
clone_size: -
j_call: TRBJ2-5
cdr3_length: 14
d_call: TRBD1
cdr3_aa: CASSPRQGLETQYF
cdr3_nt: TGTGCCAGCAGCCCTCGACAGGGTTTGGAGACCCAGTACTTC

v_call: TRBV10-3
clone_size: -
j_call: TRBJ2-1
cdr3_length: 15
d_call: TRBD1
cdr3_aa: CAIRPRDREVNEQFF
cdr3_nt: TGTGCCATCAGGCCCCGGGACAGGGAAGTCAATGAGCAGTTCTTC

v_call: TRBV27
clone_size: -
j_call: TRBJ2-5
cdr3_length: 15
d_call: -
cdr3_aa: CASSPLRAMGETQYF
cdr3_nt: TGTGCCAGCAGTCCCCTGAGGGCGATGGGAGAGACCCAGTACTTC